These 7 T cell receptor beta chains came from one sample sequenced in a study of OX40 agonist ivuxolimab in advanced cancers. Clones were read by immunoSEQ multiplex PCR, and TCRdb kept only the in-frame ones, dropping some. The sample carries under 70,000 clones, 85% recorded once. Sequenced here: CD4+ or CD8+ T cells sorted from blood, sampled in a trial of the OX40 agonist ivuxolimab. These receptors came from an adult with an advanced solid tumor such as melanoma, head and neck, liver or kidney cancer.

V gene TRBV20-1 combines with J gene TRBJ2-3; D is unclear. CDR3 length equals 11 residues. V dropped 4 bases and J dropped 1 base, with 3 bases sitting between them. Germline V CDR1 and CDR2: DFQATT, SNEGSKA (reference sequence). CDR3 region: CSATGTDTQYF. The DNA for the CDR3 is TGCAGTGCTACAGGCACAGATACGCAGTATTTT.

V gene TRBV27 combines with J gene TRBJ1-5; D is ambiguous. There are 14 residues in the CDR3. CDR1 is MNHEY and CDR2 is SMNVEV in the germline V gene (reference sequence). V was cut by 11 bases and J by 1 base, with 15 bases left in between. This CDR3 reads CASRAHLSNQPQHF. The CDR3 nucleotides read TGTGCCTCACGGGCCCACTTAAGCAATCAGCCCCAGCATTTT.

This clone was seen a handful of times. Here the CDR3 reads CASSLLRNAGELFF. DNA for the CDR3: TGCGCCAGCAGCCTATTGAGAAACGCCGGGGAGCTGTTTTTT. The V gene is TRBV5-1, the J gene TRBJ2-2; D remains ambiguous. Germline CDR1 SGHRS, CDR2 YFSETQ. With 4 bases removed from V and 6 bases from J, the gap between germline ends came to 13 bases. The CDR3 runs to 14 residues.

This chain connects TRBV19 to TRBJ2-3; 11 bases fit TRBD2. Unmatched junction bases numbered 6, after V lost 6 bases and J lost 4 bases. From germline, CDR1 is LNHDA and CDR2 SQIVND (reference sequence). The CDR3 extends over 15 amino acids. This chain's CDR3 is CASRASGRLPDTQYF. For the CDR3, the DNA is TGTGCCAGTAGGGCTAGCGGGAGGCTCCCAGATACGCAGTATTTT.

This clone was seen more than once but under ten times. The CDR3 region is CASSARDRLPSGANVLTF. CDR3 nucleotides: TGTGCCAGCAGCGCCCGGGACAGGCTCCCTTCTGGGGCCAACGTCCTGACTTTC. The V call is TRBV5-4, the J call TRBJ2-6, with TRBD1 matching 8 bases. The V segment lost 4 bases and the J segment 1 base; nucleotides outside the gene matches: 10. CDR1 and CDR2 from the germline V gene are SGHNT and YYREEE (reference sequence). This CDR3 comprises 18 residues.

This chain links TRBV7-6 with TRBJ1-6, with TRBD1 matching 7 bases. Looked up from germline, CDR1 is SGHVS and CDR2 is FNYEAQ. V shed 5 bases, J shed 8 bases, and the junction held 6 bases outside the gene matches. The CDR3 is 14 residues long. CDR3 in amino acids: CASSLTGWDSPLHF. CDR3 coding DNA: TGTGCCAGCAGCCTGACAGGGTGGGATTCACCCCTCCACTTT.

This rearrangement joins TRBV7-6 to TRBJ2-3; D unclear. The CDR3 length is 12 residues. Trimming removed 1 base from V and 5 bases from J, with 4 bases in between. CDR1 and CDR2 (germline): SGHVS, FNYEAQ. CDR3 DNA sequence: TGTGCCAGCAGCTTAGAGAGAGATACGCAGTATTTT. This translates into CASSLERDTQYF.